This passage covers 28 T cell receptor beta chains from one sample sequenced in a study of early stage breast cancer tumors. The table came from immunoSEQ multiplex PCR; TCRdb's copy has only in-frame clones and leaves some out. The sample has thousands of clones, approximately 66% seen once; the top ten hold approximately 15%. The sample taken for sequencing was normal breast tissue next to the tumor. The receptors were sampled from a person aged 45 to 60 with breast cancer.

The CDR3 region has the DNA TGTGCCAGCGTAGCTTTAGAGCAGTACTTC. Translating it yields CASVALEQYF. The chain has TRBV2 and TRBJ2-7; no definite D call. V dropped 8 bases and J dropped 7 bases, with 9 bases sitting between them. Looked up from germline, CDR1 is SNHLY and CDR2 is FYNNEI. The length of the CDR3 is 10 residues.

The chain couples TRBV20-1 to TRBJ1-2; perhaps TRBD1 as D (5 bases). The CDR3 loop spans 11 amino acids. Germline CDR1 and CDR2: DFQATT and SNEGSKA (reference sequence). For the CDR3, the DNA is TGCAATACAGGAGATGGCGATGGCTACACCTTC. It specifies CNTGDGDGYTF.

The chain employs TRBV7-8 and TRBJ1-3, with 10 bases lining up with TRBD1. From germline, CDR1 is SGHVS and CDR2 FQNEAQ. There are 17 residues in the CDR3. After removal of 5 bases from V and 0 bases from J, the junction contained 7 bases not matched to a gene. The CDR3 region has the DNA TGTGCCAGCAGCGTCCGGGACAGGGGACCCTCTGGAAACACCATATATTTT. It yields the protein CASSVRDRGPSGNTIYF.

The chain carries TRBV29-1 and TRBJ2-5; D unresolved. The germline V gene has CDR1 SQVTM and CDR2 ANQGSEA. V lost 6 bases and J 4 bases, leaving 12 bases between the germline ends. This CDR3 has 12 amino acids. CDR3 protein: CSVLGIGETQYF. DNA for the CDR3: TGCAGCGTGCTCGGAATTGGAGAGACCCAGTACTTC.

The rearrangement uses TRBV1 and TRBJ1-5; the table's TRBD1 call for D was not verified on the DNA. TRBV1 is labeled a pseudogene. The CDR3 spans 19 residues. DNA of the CDR3: TGCACCAGCAGCCAATCCTTGGGTGGTTGTGGACATATGGATCAGCCCCAGCATTTT. Protein sequence: CTSSQSLGGCGHMDQPQHF.

The chain joins TRBV29-1 to TRBJ2-1; D is possibly TRBD1 (5 bases). V was cut by 0 bases and J by 12 bases, with 9 bases left in between. This CDR3 has 11 amino acids. Germline values: CDR1 SQVTM, CDR2 ANQGSEA. CDR3 region: CSVEDRGPQFF. The CDR3 DNA is TGCAGCGTTGAAGATAGGGGCCCGCAGTTCTTC.

This rearrangement joins TRBV6-6 to TRBJ2-5; the match to TRBD1 covers 11 bases. The DNA end lines up better with TRBJ2-7; the J call may be wrong. Germline V lookup: CDR1 MNHNY, CDR2 SVGAGI (reference sequence). The CDR3 loop spans 16 amino acids. The CDR3 loop is CASSYSAGTGGYEQYF. For the CDR3, the DNA is TGTGCCAGCAGTTACTCGGCCGGGACAGGGGGTTACGAGCAGTACTTC.

The chain links TRBV11-2 to TRBJ1-3, with D perhaps TRBD1 (5 bases). Germline V lookup: CDR1 SGHAT, CDR2 FQNNGV. This CDR3 is 13 amino acids long. Trimming took off 5 bases at V and 3 bases at J, with 8 bases between the two ends. CDR3 bases: TGTGCCAGCAGCCCAACAGGTGGAAACACCATATATTTT. Translating it yields CASSPTGGNTIYF. Full variable domain (missing parts from reference TRBV11-2 and TRBJ1-3): EAGVAQSPRYKIIEKRQSVAFWCNPISGHATLYWYQQILGQGPKLLIQFQNNGVVDDSQLPKDRFSAERLKGVDSTLKIQPAKLEDSAVYLCASSPTGGNTIYFGEGSWLTVV.

This chain links TRBV7-9 with TRBJ2-5; 7 bases are shared with TRBD1. V lost 6 bases and J lost 2; bases outside the gene matches: 15. Germline CDR1 is SEHNR and CDR2 is FQNEAQ (reference sequence). CDR3 size: 17 residues. The CDR3 DNA reads as TGTGCCAGCAGAGCTCTCGGCTCCCGGGACAGTCAAGAGACCCAGTACTTC. It yields the protein CASRALGSRDSQETQYF.

V usage is TRBV5-1 and J usage is TRBJ2-3; 15 nucleotides agree with TRBD2. This CDR3 has 16 residues. V lost 3 bases, J lost 10 bases, and 9 bases stayed unmatched. CDR1 is SGHRS, CDR2 YFSETQ, per germline. The CDR3 DNA reads as TGCGCCAGCAGCTCCGGACTAGCGGGAGGGCCGAATTCGCAGTATTTT. This translates into CASSSGLAGGPNSQYF.

The chain joins TRBV2 to TRBJ2-1, with D hard to call. The ends were cut back, 7 bases at V and 8 bases at J, with 9 bases in the middle. Germline V gene sequence: CDR1 SNHLY, CDR2 FYNNEI. This CDR3 comprises 11 residues. CDR3 residues: CASNPSDEQFF. In DNA, the CDR3 is TGTGCCAGCAATCCCTCCGATGAGCAGTTCTTC.

This chain connects TRBV30 to TRBJ2-7, with 8 bases fitting TRBD1. Trimming removed 0 bases from V and 2 bases from J; junction bases left unmatched: 6. The CDR3 has 15 residues. Germline assignment: CDR1 GTSNPN and CDR2 SVGIG (reference sequence). CDR3 in DNA: TGTGCCTGGAGTGTACCCGGACAGGGAACCTACGAGCAGTACTTC. It encodes CAWSVPGQGTYEQYF. Variable domain in full (rest from reference TRBV30 and TRBJ2-7): SQTIHQWPATLVQPVGSPLSLECTVEGTSNPNLYWYRQAAGRGLQLLFYSVGIGQISSEVPQNLSASRPQDRQFILSSKKLLLSDSGFYLCAWSVPGQGTYEQYFGPGTRLTVT.

This clone appeared a few times. The J gene is TRBJ2-1, the V gene TRBV27; 7 bases map to TRBD2. Germline V gives CDR1 MNHEY, CDR2 SMNVEV (reference sequence). Unmatched junction bases numbered 3, after V lost 4 bases and J lost 0 bases. CDR3 length: 15 amino acids. CDR3 in DNA: TGTGCCAGCAGTTCTAGCGGATCCTCCTACAATGAGCAGTTCTTC. This translates into CASSSSGSSYNEQFF.

This clone has only a few counts. This sequence joins TRBV5-1 and TRBJ1-1; D is unresolved. Trimming removed 7 bases from V and 0 bases from J, with 7 bases in between. The CDR3 runs to 12 residues. CDR1 is SGHRS and CDR2 is YFSETQ in the germline V gene. The CDR3 region is CASGRVNTEAFF. The CDR3 bases are TGCGCCAGCGGGAGGGTGAACACTGAAGCTTTCTTT.

The table lists this clone with a few counts. This chain connects TRBV5-1 to TRBJ2-3; 11 nucleotides match TRBD1. The V segment lost 2 bases and the J segment 8 bases; nucleotides outside the gene matches: 4. The CDR3 spans 14 residues. Germline CDR1 reads SGHRS; CDR2 reads YFSETQ. The DNA for the CDR3 is TGCGCCAGCAGCTTAGGACAGGGGGCGGCTACGCAGTATTTT. Its protein product is CASSLGQGAATQYF.

The chain links TRBV5-4 to TRBJ1-1; no clear D. The V and J ends lost 5 bases and 8 bases respectively, with 22 bases between them. The CDR3 totals 15 residues. The germline V gene has CDR1 SGHNT and CDR2 YYREEE (reference sequence). The CDR3, as DNA: TGTGCCAGCAGTTCCCAGGATAGCACGACGACCGAAGCTTTCTTT. It translates to CASSSQDSTTTEAFF.

The chain employs TRBV7-9 and TRBJ2-3; D is undetermined. Germline V gene lookup returns CDR1 SEHNR and CDR2 FQNEAQ (reference sequence). The CDR3 loop spans 14 amino acids. V was clipped by 5 bases and J by 0 bases, with 9 bases between them. The CDR3 spells CASSPSDSTDTQYF. DNA for the CDR3: TGTGCCAGCAGCCCCTCTGATAGCACAGATACGCAGTATTTT.

This clone was detected only a few times. This chain uses TRBV9 with TRBJ2-3; D might be TRBD2 (7 bases). This CDR3 has 16 amino acids. V lost 0 bases and J lost 5, with 16 bases in between. Germline V gene lookup returns CDR1 SGDLS and CDR2 YYNGEE. The CDR3 DNA follows: TGTGCCAGCAGCGTAGGCATCGGGGGGCGCAGAGATACGCAGTATTTT. It translates to CASSVGIGGRRDTQYF.

This clone was counted only a few times. The chain is built from TRBV7-2 and TRBJ1-2, with D tentatively TRBD1 (5 bases). Trimming pared 6 bases from V and 8 bases from J, leaving 19 bases between. Germline V gene sequence: CDR1 SGHTA, CDR2 FQGNSA. The CDR3 is 14 amino acids. In nucleotides, the CDR3 is TGTGCCAGCAGGACTGGACATCCCGCGTACGGCTACACCTTC. It specifies CASRTGHPAYGYTF.

This clone was seen a handful of times. This chain uses TRBV2 with TRBJ2-4, with a possible D match to TRBD2 (5 bases). V shed 5 bases and J shed 0 bases, with 11 bases lying between them. This CDR3 comprises 15 residues. Germline loops: CDR1 SNHLY, CDR2 FYNNEI. The CDR3 DNA reads as TGTGCCAGCAGTCGGGATCAACTAGCCAAAAACATTCAGTACTTC. This sequence encodes CASSRDQLAKNIQYF.

This clone was observed once. The rearrangement uses TRBV7-8 and TRBJ2-7; possible D gene TRBD1, 6 bases. V lost 5 bases to trimming and J lost 0 bases, with 20 bases between them. CDR1 is SGHVS and CDR2 is FQNEAQ in the germline V gene. The CDR3 extends over 17 amino acids. Here the CDR3 reads CASSDNGVRDNSYEQYF. CDR3 bases: TGTGCCAGCAGCGACAACGGGGTCCGGGACAACTCCTACGAGCAGTACTTC.

The chain joins TRBV5-1 to TRBJ2-2, with 9 bases matching TRBD2. Germline CDR1 is SGHRS and CDR2 is YFSETQ. There are 16 residues in the CDR3. V dropped 4 bases and J dropped 4; count of bases not matched to a gene: 8. CDR3 residues: CASSAVVAGVTGELFF. The CDR3 DNA is TGCGCCAGCAGCGCCGTGGTAGCGGGAGTCACCGGGGAGCTGTTTTTT.

The chain recombines TRBV10-1 with TRBJ2-7, with a tentative D call TRBD1 (6 bases). The length of the CDR3 is 13 residues. The V gene lost 7 bases and the J gene lost 4 bases, with 14 bases spanning the gap. Germline-derived CDR1 and CDR2 are WNHNN and SYGVQD (reference sequence). The chain's CDR3 is CASNRDTNYEQYF. The CDR3 DNA follows: TGCGCCAGCAACCGGGACACGAATTACGAGCAGTACTTC.

The gene calls are TRBV7-6 and TRBJ2-1; 8 positions match TRBD2. V lost 5 bases and J lost 2; bases outside the gene matches: 2. This CDR3 contains 14 residues. The germline CDR1 and CDR2 sequences are SGHVS and FNYEAQ. The CDR3 nucleotides are TGTGCCAGCAGCCCGGGACTAGCCTACAATGAGCAGTTCTTC. This encodes CASSPGLAYNEQFF.

V is TRBV11-2 and J is TRBJ2-1, with a possible D match to TRBD1 (7 bases). Germline loops: CDR1 SGHAT, CDR2 FQNNGV. Between the trimmed V and J ends, which lost 4 bases and 5 bases, there was a span of 18 bases. The CDR3 loop spans 16 amino acids. The CDR3 DNA follows: TGTGCCAGCAGCTCACCGCGGGGACAGACTAACAATGAGCAGTTCTTC. This sequence encodes CASSSPRGQTNNEQFF.

This clone was detected only once. This chain connects TRBV7-2 to TRBJ2-3; TRBD2 matches 9 bases. This CDR3 region has 16 residues. Germline CDR1 reads SGHTA; CDR2 reads FQGNSA. J lost 2 bases, V lost 3 bases, and 6 bases had no gene match. CDR3 loop: CASSLRGRAPTDTQYF. The CDR3 bases are TGTGCCAGCAGCTTGCGCGGGAGGGCCCCCACAGATACGCAGTATTTT.

This chain links TRBV11-1 with TRBJ1-6, with TRBD1 matching 8 bases. The germline V gene encodes CDR1 SGHAT and CDR2 FQDESV (reference sequence). The CDR3 consists of 15 residues. With V trimmed by 4 bases and J by 7 bases, 6 bases remained unmatched. The CDR3 nucleotides are TGTGCCAGCAGCTCGGACAGGGTCCCAAATTCACCCCTCCACTTT. The encoded protein is CASSSDRVPNSPLHF.

This rearrangement joins TRBV27 to TRBJ2-7; the D gene is possibly TRBD2 (5 bases). CDR1 is MNHEY and CDR2 is SMNVEV in the germline V gene (reference sequence). The CDR3 contains 14 residues. Trimming removed 2 bases at V and 3 bases at J, with 11 bases between. The CDR3 here is CASSLGSTGYEQYF. In nucleotides, the CDR3 is TGTGCCAGCAGTTTAGGGAGTACCGGCTACGAGCAGTACTTC.